This section outlines one T cell receptor beta chain sequence together with its context. Sampling times: baseline, cycle 4 day 1, cycle 7 day 1. This sample stems from a study of OX40 agonist ivuxolimab in advanced cancers. Germline-derived CDR1 and CDR2 are MDHEN and SYDVKM. The CDR3 contains 16 residues. The V and J ends lost 9 bases and 4 bases respectively, with 25 bases between them. Data came from immunoSEQ multiplex PCR; TCRdb stores just in-frame clones and leaves some out. This repertoire shows roughly 110,000 clones, around nine tenths found once; its top ten account for approximately 0.49%.

The chain links TRBV28 to TRBJ2-7, with D uncertain. The TCR originated in an adult with an advanced solid tumor such as melanoma, head and neck, liver or kidney cancer. The sequences come from CD4+ or CD8+ T cells sorted from blood, collected in a trial of the OX40 agonist ivuxolimab. CDR3 protein: CARYVRSRISRYEQYF. DNA of the CDR3: TGTGCCAGATACGTCCGATCTAGGATAAGTAGGTACGAGCAGTACTTC.